The 25 T cell receptor beta chains below were found in one sample sequenced in a study of blood T cell repertoires in COVID-19. Measured with immunoSEQ multiplex PCR; TCRdb has only the in-frame clones, and not every one. The sample lists tens of thousands of clones; approximately 78% were seen once. The sample consisted of peripheral blood. All receptors derive from a human donor in a cohort sampled during active COVID-19.

The chain is built from TRBV28 and TRBJ2-1; possibly TRBD2 for D (6 bases). Germline CDR1 MDHEN, CDR2 SYDVKM. CDR3 length equals 12 residues. Trimming pared 6 bases from V and 8 bases from J, leaving 11 bases between. CDR3 amino acids: CASRLAFYEQFF. The CDR3 coding sequence is TGTGCCAGCAGACTAGCATTCTATGAGCAGTTCTTC.

The CDR3 is CASSPRQSRLFDEQYF. DNA of the CDR3: TGTGCCAGCAGCCCCCGACAGTCTAGGCTTTTTGACGAGCAGTACTTC. V usage is TRBV7-6 and J usage is TRBJ2-7; tentatively, D is TRBD1 (5 bases). Germline V lookup: CDR1 SGHVS, CDR2 FNYEAQ. The CDR3 runs to 16 residues. V lost 5 bases and J 5 bases, leaving 22 bases between the germline ends.

The CDR3 nucleotides are TGTGCCAGCAGTTACTCGCCAGGTTCCACAGATACGCAGTATTTT. This codes for CASSYSPGSTDTQYF. J is TRBJ2-3 and V is TRBV6-2 or TRBV6-3; D not certain. The germline V gene has CDR1 MNHEY and CDR2 SVGEGT. CDR3 size: 15 residues. Trimming removed 0 bases from V and 2 bases from J, with 9 bases in between.

V gene TRBV7-2 combines with J gene TRBJ2-1, with 7 bases aligning to TRBD1. Germline CDR1 is SGHTA and CDR2 is FQGNSA. The CDR3 consists of 14 residues. The junction had 5 bases not matched to a gene; V was cut back by 5 bases and J by 4 bases. The CDR3 DNA is TGTGCCAGCAGCCCGGGACAGTCGTACAATGAGCAGTTCTTC. This sequence encodes CASSPGQSYNEQFF.

CDR3: CASSTTGSMNTEAFF. The CDR3 region has the DNA TGTGCCAGCAGTACAACAGGGTCCATGAACACTGAAGCTTTCTTT. This chain joins TRBV5-4 and TRBJ1-1; D perhaps matches TRBD1 (6 bases). The CDR3 sequence is 15 residues long. V was trimmed by 5 bases and J by 0 bases, leaving 14 bases between them. CDR1 is SGHNT, CDR2 YYREEE, per germline (reference sequence).

V usage is TRBV29-1 and J usage is TRBJ2-7; 8 positions match TRBD1. The CDR3 is 12 amino acids. Losses at the gene ends were 7 bases for V and 7 bases for J; bases not matched to a gene: 9. In germline, CDR1 is SQVTM, CDR2 ANQGSEA. CDR3: CSGATGGGEQYF. The CDR3 nucleotides read TGCAGCGGGGCAACAGGGGGAGGTGAGCAGTACTTC.

The chain couples TRBV4-3 to TRBJ1-2; maybe TRBD1 (5 bases). This CDR3 contains 14 residues. V shed 3 bases and J shed 6 bases, with 14 bases lying between them. Per the germline V gene, CDR1 is LGHNA and CDR2 is YSLEER. CDR3 loop: CASSQNQGSHGYTF. The CDR3, as DNA: TGCGCCAGCAGCCAGAACCAGGGATCCCATGGCTACACCTTC.

The rearrangement links TRBV11-2 to TRBJ2-7, with 10 bases matching TRBD1. Germline V gene sequence: CDR1 SGHAT, CDR2 FQNNGV. Trimming at V came to 5 bases and at J to 3 bases, leaving 16 bases not matched to a gene. The CDR3 covers 18 residues. The CDR3 DNA is TGTGCCAGCAGCCTGACTGATTGGACAGGGGGTACTTACTACGAGCAGTACTTC. Amino acid sequence: CASSLTDWTGGTYYEQYF.

This chain joins TRBV24-1 and TRBJ1-5, with a weak D call TRBD1 (5 bases). Germline V lookup: CDR1 KGHDR, CDR2 SFDVKD. V was trimmed by 6 bases and J by 0 bases, leaving 23 bases between them. The CDR3 sequence is 19 residues long. CDR3 in DNA: TGTGCCACCAGTCCGACAGACCCTTTCTGGGTTTATAGCAATCAGCCCCAGCATTTT. Encoded protein: CATSPTDPFWVYSNQPQHF.

The rearrangement uses TRBV9 and TRBJ1-6; tentatively, D is TRBD1 (6 bases). The CDR3 extends over 15 amino acids. Germline CDR1 and CDR2: SGDLS and YYNGEE. Trimming took 4 bases from V and 4 from J, leaving 12 bases between them. The CDR3 spells CASSFRGGYNSPLHF. Written as DNA, the CDR3 is TGTGCCAGCAGCTTCAGGGGAGGGTATAATTCACCCCTCCACTTT. The full variable domain, completed using reference TRBV9 and TRBJ1-6, is DSGVTQTPKHLITATGQRVTLRCSPRSGDLSVYWYQQSLDQGLQFLIQYYNGEERAKGNILERFSAQQFPDLHSELNLSSLELGDSALYFCASSFRGGYNSPLHFGNGTRLTVT.

This clone has only a few counts. The chain recombines TRBV3-1 (or the pseudogene TRBV3-2) with TRBJ2-2; D possibly corresponds to TRBD1 (7 bases). Germline-derived CDR1 and CDR2 are LGHDT and YNNKEL (reference sequence). The CDR3 sequence is 15 residues long. Trimming stripped 3 bases from V and 6 bases from J, with 14 bases between. In DNA, the CDR3 is TGTGCCAGCAGCCACAGGGGGGCGAGCGCCGGGGAGCTGTTTTTT. This encodes CASSHRGASAGELFF.

The genes are TRBV7-9 and TRBJ1-6; possibly TRBD1 for D (5 bases). CDR1 SEHNR and CDR2 FQNEAQ come from the germline V gene (reference sequence). This CDR3 region has 17 residues. V lost 0 bases, J lost 2 bases, and 11 bases lay in between. As DNA, the CDR3 is TGTGCCAGCAGCTTAGCGCAGACAGCCGCCTATAATTCACCCCTCCACTTT. It specifies CASSLAQTAAYNSPLHF. The full variable domain, in which reference TRBV7-9 and TRBJ1-6 provide the parts outside the CDR3, is DTGVSQNPRHKITKRGQNVTFRCDPISEHNRLYWYRQTLGQGPEFLTYFQNEAQLEKSRLLSDRFSAERPKGSFSTLEIQRTEQGDSAMYLCASSLAQTAAYNSPLHFGNGTRLTVT.

V gene TRBV7-8 combines with J gene TRBJ1-2, with D perhaps TRBD1 (6 bases). This CDR3 is built from 12 residues. Trimming stripped 5 bases from V and 14 bases from J, with 18 bases between. Looked up from germline, CDR1 is SGHVS and CDR2 is FQNEAQ. The CDR3 loop reads CASSMSRGGRTF. Here the CDR3 DNA reads TGTGCCAGCAGCATGAGCAGGGGCGGGAGGACCTTC.

The rearrangement uses TRBV27 and TRBJ2-2; weak D call: TRBD1 (6 bases). CDR1 and CDR2 from the germline V gene are MNHEY and SMNVEV (reference sequence). V lost 6 bases and J lost 5, with 16 bases in between. The length of the CDR3 is 15 residues. The CDR3 spells CASSPQGIITGELFF. CDR3 coding DNA: TGTGCCAGCAGCCCTCAGGGGATTATAACCGGGGAGCTGTTTTTT.

This clone was detected only a few times. CDR3 sequence reads: CASSQGQGARSQPQHF. CDR3 sequence (DNA): TGCGCCAGCAGCCAGGGACAGGGGGCGCGTAGTCAGCCCCAGCATTTT. This sequence joins TRBV4-1 and TRBJ1-5, with TRBD1 matching over 12 bases. This CDR3 is built from 16 residues. With V trimmed by 3 bases and J by 6 bases, 6 bases remained unmatched. Germline CDR1 and CDR2: MGHRA and YSYEKL.

This clone was seen only a few times. This chain uses TRBV6-2 or TRBV6-3 with TRBJ2-1; D might be TRBD2 (6 bases). This CDR3 is built from 12 residues. From germline, CDR1 is MNHEY and CDR2 SVGEGT. Trimming took off 2 bases at V and 9 bases at J, with 8 bases between the two ends. CDR3 amino acids: CASSYREVEQFF. The CDR3 coding sequence is TGTGCCAGCAGTTACAGGGAGGTTGAGCAGTTCTTC.

The J gene is TRBJ1-3, the V gene TRBV15, with D unclear. This CDR3 comprises 13 residues. Germline assignment: CDR1 LNHNV and CDR2 YYDKDF (reference sequence). V lost 3 bases and J 7 bases, leaving 10 bases between the germline ends. CDR3 protein: CATSRGSGNTIYF. The CDR3 nucleotides are TGTGCCACCAGCAGGGGTTCGGGGAACACCATATATTTT.

This clone appeared once. The V gene is TRBV7-2, the J gene TRBJ2-3; TRBD2 matches 9 bases. CDR1 and CDR2 (germline): SGHTA, FQGNSA. The CDR3 length is 15 residues. Unmatched junction bases numbered 5, after V lost 5 bases and J lost 2 bases. CDR3 region: CASSPIAGVTDTQYF. CDR3 nucleotides: TGTGCCAGCAGCCCCATAGCGGGAGTCACAGATACGCAGTATTTT.

This clone was seen a handful of times. The chain recombines TRBV6-6 with TRBJ1-3; the D gene is possibly TRBD1 (6 bases). Germline V gene data show CDR1 as MNHNY and CDR2 as SVGAGI (reference sequence). The CDR3 spans 13 residues. Trimming pared 5 bases from V and 1 base from J, leaving 6 bases between. CDR3 in DNA: TGTGCCAGCAGTAGGGGGTCTGGAAACACCATATATTTT. Its protein product is CASSRGSGNTIYF.

The chain couples TRBV29-1 to TRBJ1-3; possibly TRBD1 for D (5 bases). Trimming took off 6 bases at V and 3 bases at J, with 12 bases between the two ends. This CDR3 is built from 13 residues. Per the germline V gene, CDR1 is SQVTM and CDR2 is ANQGSEA. The CDR3 DNA sequence: TGCAGCGTGGAGGGGCTGGATGGAAACACCATATATTTT. Encoded protein: CSVEGLDGNTIYF.

The J gene is TRBJ1-1, the V gene TRBV2; D unclear. The V end lost 4 bases, the J end lost 11 bases, and 14 bases lay between the germline ends. Germline assignment: CDR1 SNHLY and CDR2 FYNNEI. CDR3 length: 12 residues. CDR3 nucleotides: TGTGCCAGCAGTGCTTTATCCCTCGGGGCTTTCTTT. It is translated as CASSALSLGAFF.

This clone was observed a few times. The V call is TRBV7-9, the J call TRBJ2-3, with D possibly TRBD1 on 5 matching bases. CDR3 length equals 14 residues. Deletions cut 6 bases from V and 3 bases from J, with 13 bases between. Germline assignment: CDR1 SEHNR and CDR2 FQNEAQ (reference sequence). CDR3 sequence: CASRWGTLTDTQYF. CDR3 sequence (DNA): TGTGCCAGCAGGTGGGGCACCCTAACAGATACGCAGTATTTT. The full variable domain, in which reference TRBV7-9 and TRBJ2-3 provide the parts outside the CDR3, is DTGVSQNPRHKITKRGQNVTFRCDPISEHNRLYWYRQTLGQGPEFLTYFQNEAQLEKSRLLSDRFSAERPKGSFSTLEIQRTEQGDSAMYLCASRWGTLTDTQYFGPGTRLTVL.

The chain recombines TRBV9 with TRBJ1-5, with TRBD1 identical over 7 bases. The CDR3 totals 14 residues. V lost 4 bases, J lost 3 bases, and 4 bases stayed unmatched. Germline V lookup: CDR1 SGDLS, CDR2 YYNGEE. As DNA, the CDR3 is TGTGCCAGCAGCCCAGGACAGGCCAATCAGCCCCAGCATTTT. Translation gives CASSPGQANQPQHF.

The CDR3 sequence is CATSRDLSGANYGYTF. The CDR3 DNA follows: TGTGCCACCAGCAGAGATCTCTCGGGAGCTAACTATGGCTACACCTTC. The chain is built from TRBV15 and TRBJ1-2; no clear D gene. Deletions cut 0 bases from V and 0 bases from J, with 11 bases between. Germline loops: CDR1 LNHNV, CDR2 YYDKDF (reference sequence). The CDR3 has 16 residues.

This clone was found a few times. This chain links TRBV5-1 with TRBJ2-1; 8 bases match TRBD1. CDR3 length: 14 amino acids. The germline gives CDR1 SGHRS, CDR2 YFSETQ. V shed 4 bases, J shed 6 bases, and the junction held 6 bases outside the gene matches. Here the CDR3 reads CASSDRGSSNEQFF. CDR3 coding DNA: TGCGCCAGCAGCGACAGGGGTTCGTCCAATGAGCAGTTCTTC.